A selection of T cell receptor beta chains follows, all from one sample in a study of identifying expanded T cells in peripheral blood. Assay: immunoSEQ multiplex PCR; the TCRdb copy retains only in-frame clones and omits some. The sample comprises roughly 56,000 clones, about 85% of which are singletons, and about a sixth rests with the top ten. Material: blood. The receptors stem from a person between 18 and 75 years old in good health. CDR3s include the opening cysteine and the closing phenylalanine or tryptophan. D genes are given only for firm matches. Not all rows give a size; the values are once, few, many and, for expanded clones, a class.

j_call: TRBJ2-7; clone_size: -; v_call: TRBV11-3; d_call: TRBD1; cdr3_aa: CASSHETGGGTYEQYF; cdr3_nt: TGTGCCAGCAGCCACGAAACAGGGGGTGGAACCTACGAGCAGTACTTC
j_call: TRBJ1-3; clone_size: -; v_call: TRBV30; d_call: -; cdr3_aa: CAWTGLLGNTIYF; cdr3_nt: TGTGCCTGGACCGGATTGCTCGGAAACACCATATATTTT
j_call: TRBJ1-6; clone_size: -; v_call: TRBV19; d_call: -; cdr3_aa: CASSTTGNRGHNSPLHF; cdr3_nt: TGTGCCAGTAGTACCACAGGGAATCGTGGACATAATTCACCCCTCCACTTT
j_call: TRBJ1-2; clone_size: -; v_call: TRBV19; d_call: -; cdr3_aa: CASSYVESIGYTF; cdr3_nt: TGTGCCAGTAGTTACGTGGAGAGCATTGGCTACACCTTC
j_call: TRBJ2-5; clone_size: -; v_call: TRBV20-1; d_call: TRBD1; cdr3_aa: CSLQGRGTQYF; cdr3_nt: TGCAGCTTACAGGGGAGAGGGACCCAGTACTTC
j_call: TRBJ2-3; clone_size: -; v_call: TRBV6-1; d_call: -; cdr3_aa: CASSPGLTDTQYF; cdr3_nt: TGTGCCAGCAGCCCGGGTCTCACAGATACGCAGTATTTT
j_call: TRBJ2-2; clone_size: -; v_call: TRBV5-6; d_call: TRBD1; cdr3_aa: CASSLVGQSNTGELFF; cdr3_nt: TGTGCCAGCAGCTTGGTGGGACAGTCGAACACCGGGGAGCTGTTTTTT
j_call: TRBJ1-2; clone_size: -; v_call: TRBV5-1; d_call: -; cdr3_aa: CASTLTPDKGYGYTF; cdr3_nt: TGCGCCAGCACCCTGACGCCAGACAAGGGCTATGGCTACACCTTC
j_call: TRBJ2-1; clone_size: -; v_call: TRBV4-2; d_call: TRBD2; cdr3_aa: CASSQHTSGYSEQFF; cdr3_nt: TGTGCCAGCAGCCAACATACTAGCGGGTACAGTGAGCAGTTCTTC
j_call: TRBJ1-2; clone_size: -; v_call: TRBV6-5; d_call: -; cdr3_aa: CASSYSQFYGYTF; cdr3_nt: TGTGCCAGCAGTTACTCGCAGTTCTATGGCTACACCTTC
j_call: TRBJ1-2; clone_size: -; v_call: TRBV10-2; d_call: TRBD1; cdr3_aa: CASRPGTGYGYTF; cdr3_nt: TGCGCCAGCAGGCCCGGGACAGGGTATGGCTACACCTTC
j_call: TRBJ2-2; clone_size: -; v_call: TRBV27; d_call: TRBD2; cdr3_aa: CASSGLGIAGSGELFF; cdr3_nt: TGTGCCAGCAGTGGACTCGGTATAGCGGGATCCGGGGAGCTGTTTTTT
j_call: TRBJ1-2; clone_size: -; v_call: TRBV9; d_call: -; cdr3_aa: CASSLDPTGGYTF; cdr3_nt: TGTGCCAGCAGCCTAGACCCCACCGGGGGCTACACCTTC
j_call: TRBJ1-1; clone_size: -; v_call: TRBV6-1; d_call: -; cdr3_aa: CASSERNRLRAFF; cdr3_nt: TGTGCCAGCAGTGAAAGGAATCGGCTAAGGGCTTTCTTT
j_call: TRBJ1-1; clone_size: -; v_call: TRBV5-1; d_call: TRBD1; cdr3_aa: CASSLTGGDTEAFF; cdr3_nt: TGCGCCAGCAGCTTGACAGGGGGGGACACTGAAGCTTTCTTT
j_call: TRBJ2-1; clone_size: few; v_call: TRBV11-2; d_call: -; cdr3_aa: CASSAQSGSYNEQFF; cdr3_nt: TGTGCCAGCAGCGCCCAAAGCGGCTCCTACAATGAGCAGTTCTTC
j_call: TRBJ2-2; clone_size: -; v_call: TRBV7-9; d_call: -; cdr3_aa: CASSLAYKNTGELFF; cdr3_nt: TGTGCCAGCAGCTTAGCTTACAAGAACACCGGGGAGCTGTTTTTT
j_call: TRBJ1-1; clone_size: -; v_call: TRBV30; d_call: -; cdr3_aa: CAWRDGGPNTEAFF; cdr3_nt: TGTGCCTGGAGGGACGGGGGGCCGAACACTGAAGCTTTCTTT
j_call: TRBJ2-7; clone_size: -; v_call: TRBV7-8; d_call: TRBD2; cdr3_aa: CASSLAGGTTLEQYF; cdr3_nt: TGTGCCAGCAGCTTAGCCGGTGGGACTACCCTCGAGCAGTACTTC
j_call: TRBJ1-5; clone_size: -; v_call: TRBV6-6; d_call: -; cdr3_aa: CASSTRQVGFNQPQHF; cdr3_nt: TGTGCCAGCAGCACAAGACAGGTTGGCTTCAATCAGCCCCAGCATTTT
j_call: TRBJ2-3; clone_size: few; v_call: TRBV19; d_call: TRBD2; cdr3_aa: CASRLKRGADTQYF; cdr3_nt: TGTGCCAGTAGGTTAAAGCGGGGGGCGGATACGCAGTATTTT
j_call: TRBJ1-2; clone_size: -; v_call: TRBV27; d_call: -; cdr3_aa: CASRDTSYGYTF; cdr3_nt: TGTGCCAGCAGGGACACCTCCTATGGCTACACCTTC
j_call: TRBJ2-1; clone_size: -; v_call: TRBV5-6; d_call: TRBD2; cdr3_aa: CASRWERGPAYNEQFF; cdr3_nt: TGTGCCAGCCGGTGGGAGCGGGGGCCGGCCTACAATGAGCAGTTCTTC
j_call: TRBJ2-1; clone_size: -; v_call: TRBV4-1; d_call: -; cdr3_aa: CASSQPFSGLDEQFF; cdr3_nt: TGCGCCAGCAGCCAACCCTTCTCAGGGTTGGATGAGCAGTTCTTC
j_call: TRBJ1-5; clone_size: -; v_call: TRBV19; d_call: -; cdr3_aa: CASSSSRGEQPQHF; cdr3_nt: TGTGCCAGTAGTAGTTCCAGGGGTGAACAGCCCCAGCATTTT
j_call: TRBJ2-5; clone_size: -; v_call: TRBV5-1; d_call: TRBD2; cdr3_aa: CASSFGGVSETQYF; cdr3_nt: TGCGCCAGCAGCTTTGGGGGGGTTTCCGAGACCCAGTACTTC
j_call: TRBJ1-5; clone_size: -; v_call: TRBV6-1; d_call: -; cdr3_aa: CASRLQGSSNQPQHF; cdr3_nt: TGTGCCAGCAGGTTACAGGGCTCAAGCAATCAGCCCCAGCATTTT
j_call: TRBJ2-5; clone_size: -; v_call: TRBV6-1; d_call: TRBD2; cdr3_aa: CASSEKRGGSQYF; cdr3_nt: TGTGCCAGCAGTGAAAAGCGCGGGGGATCCCAGTACTTC
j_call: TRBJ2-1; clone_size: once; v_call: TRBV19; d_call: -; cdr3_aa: CASSMGLPNEQFF; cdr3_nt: TGTGCCAGTAGTATGGGACTTCCAAATGAGCAGTTCTTC
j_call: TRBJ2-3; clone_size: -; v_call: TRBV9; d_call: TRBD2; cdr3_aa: CASSVESGGRNTDTQYF; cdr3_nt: TGTGCCAGCAGCGTAGAAAGCGGCGGGAGAAACACAGATACGCAGTATTTT
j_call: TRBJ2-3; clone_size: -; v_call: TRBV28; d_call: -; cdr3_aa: CASSLWGRWQYF; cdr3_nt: TGTGCCAGCAGTTTATGGGGGAGATGGCAGTATTTT
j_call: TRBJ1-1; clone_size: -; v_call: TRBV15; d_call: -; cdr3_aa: CATSRDLRSTEAFF; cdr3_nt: TGTGCCACCAGCAGAGATCTTCGGAGCACTGAAGCTTTCTTT
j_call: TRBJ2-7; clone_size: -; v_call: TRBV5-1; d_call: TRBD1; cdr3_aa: CASSSGTGFSYEQYF; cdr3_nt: TGCGCCAGCAGCTCGGGGACAGGCTTCTCCTACGAGCAGTACTTC
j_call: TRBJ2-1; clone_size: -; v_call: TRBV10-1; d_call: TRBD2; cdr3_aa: CASSDGLANNEQFF; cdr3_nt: TGCGCCAGCAGTGACGGACTAGCAAACAATGAGCAGTTCTTC
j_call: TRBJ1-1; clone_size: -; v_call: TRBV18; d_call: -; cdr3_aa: CASSLRWGTEAFF; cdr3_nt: TGTGCCAGCTCGCTCCGTTGGGGCACTGAAGCTTTCTTT
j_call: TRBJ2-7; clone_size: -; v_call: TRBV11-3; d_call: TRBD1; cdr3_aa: CASSCITGTGVHEQYF; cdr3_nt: TGTGCCAGCAGCTGCATTACCGGGACAGGGGTCCACGAGCAGTACTTC
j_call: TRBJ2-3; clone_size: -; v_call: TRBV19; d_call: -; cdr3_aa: CASSIGGPGSGFTDTQYF; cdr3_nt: TGTGCCAGTAGTATAGGTGGGCCGGGTAGCGGATTCACAGATACGCAGTATTTT
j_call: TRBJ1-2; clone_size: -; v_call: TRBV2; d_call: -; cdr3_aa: CASKDRQAGGYTF; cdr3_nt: TGTGCCAGCAAGGACAGACAAGCTGGGGGCTACACCTTC
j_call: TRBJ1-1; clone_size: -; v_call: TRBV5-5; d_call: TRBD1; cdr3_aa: CASDRGLDTEAFF; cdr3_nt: TGTGCCAGCGATAGGGGGCTTGACACTGAAGCTTTCTTT
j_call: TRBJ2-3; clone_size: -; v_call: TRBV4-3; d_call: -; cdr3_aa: CASSQEFGNTDTQYF; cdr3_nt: TGCGCCAGCAGCCAAGAGTTCGGGAACACAGATACGCAGTATTTT
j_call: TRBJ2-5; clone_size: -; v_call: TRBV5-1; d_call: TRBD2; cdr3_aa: CASSLRLAGGQETQYF; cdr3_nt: TGCGCCAGCAGCTTGCGACTAGCGGGAGGTCAAGAGACCCAGTACTTC
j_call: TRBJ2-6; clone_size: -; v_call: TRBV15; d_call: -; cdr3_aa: CATSRSSSGANVLTF; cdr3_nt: TGTGCCACCAGCAGGAGCAGCTCTGGGGCCAACGTCCTGACTTTC
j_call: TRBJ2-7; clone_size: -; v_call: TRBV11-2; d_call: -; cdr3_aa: CASSPIRRQSSYEQYF; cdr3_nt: TGTGCCAGCAGCCCTATCCGGAGGCAATCCTCCTACGAGCAGTACTTC
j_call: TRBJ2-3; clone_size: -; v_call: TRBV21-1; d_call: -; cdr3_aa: CASSKAAGGRTDTQYF; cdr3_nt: TGTGCCAGCAGCAAAGCAGCGGGGGGCCGCACAGATACGCAGTATTTT
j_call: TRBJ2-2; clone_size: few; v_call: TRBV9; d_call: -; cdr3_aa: CASSSDGVGELFF; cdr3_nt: TGTGCCAGCAGCTCCGACGGGGTCGGGGAGCTGTTTTTT
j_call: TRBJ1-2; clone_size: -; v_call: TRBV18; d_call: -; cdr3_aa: CASSPTAGTSAYGYTF; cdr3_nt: TGTGCCAGCTCACCAACTGCCGGGACAAGCGCCTATGGCTACACCTTC
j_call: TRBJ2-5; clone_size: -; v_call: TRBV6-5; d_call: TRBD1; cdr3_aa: CASSRDREETQYF; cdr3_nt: TGTGCCAGCAGCCGTGACAGGGAAGAGACCCAGTACTTC
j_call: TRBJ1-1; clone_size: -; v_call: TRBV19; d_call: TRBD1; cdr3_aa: CASSYGQGSYAFF; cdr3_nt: TGTGCCAGTAGTTACGGACAGGGCTCTTACGCTTTCTTT
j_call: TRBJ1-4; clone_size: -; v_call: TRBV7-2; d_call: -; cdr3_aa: CASSPGTGTANEKLFF; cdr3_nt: TGTGCCAGCAGCCCTGGAACCGGGACTGCGAATGAAAAACTGTTTTTT
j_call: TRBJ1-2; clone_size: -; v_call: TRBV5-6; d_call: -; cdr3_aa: CASSLGLGGLGYGYTF; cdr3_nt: TGTGCCAGCAGCTTGGGTTTGGGAGGCCTAGGCTATGGCTACACCTTC
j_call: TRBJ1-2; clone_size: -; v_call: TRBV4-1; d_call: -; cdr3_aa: CASSHQGRVGGYTF; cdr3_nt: TGCGCCAGCAGCCACCAGGGGAGAGTGGGAGGCTACACCTTC
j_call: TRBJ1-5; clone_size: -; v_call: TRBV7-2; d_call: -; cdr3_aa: CASSRTDSNQPQHF; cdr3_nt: TGTGCCAGCAGCCGGACAGATAGCAATCAGCCCCAGCATTTT
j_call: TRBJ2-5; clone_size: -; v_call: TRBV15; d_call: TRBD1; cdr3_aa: CATRSPGQGQETQYF; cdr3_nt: TGTGCCACCAGAAGTCCGGGACAGGGGCAAGAGACCCAGTACTTC
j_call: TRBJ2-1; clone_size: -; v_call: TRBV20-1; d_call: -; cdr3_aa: CSAPGYNEQFF; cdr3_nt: TGCAGTGCTCCGGGCTACAATGAGCAGTTCTTC
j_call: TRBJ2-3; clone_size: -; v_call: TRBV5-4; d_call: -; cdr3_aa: CASRSEPGPRTDTQYF; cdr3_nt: TGTGCCAGCAGATCCGAGCCGGGGCCCCGCACAGATACGCAGTATTTT